The clone carrying this T cell receptor (beta chain) came up once. Generated by immunoSEQ multiplex PCR, the TCRdb table keeps only in-frame clones and is missing some. The sample consists of over 25,000 clones, 74% of them appearing once. These data come from a study of OX40 agonist ivuxolimab in advanced cancers. Study in general: Ivuxolimab, an agonistic anti-OX40 (CD134) antibody, was given to patients. Subjects had a mean age of about 57 years, with a range of about 23 to 79; roughly 80% were male.

Germline V gives CDR1 SGHDT, CDR2 YYEEEE. CDR3 length: 15 residues. Trimming took 4 bases from V and 7 from J; bases not matched to a gene: 10. The sequence derives from an adult with an advanced solid tumor such as melanoma, head and neck, liver or kidney cancer. Sample: CD4+ or CD8+ T cells sorted from blood, taken in a trial of the OX40 agonist ivuxolimab. The chain carries TRBV5-6 and TRBJ1-4; 7 bases agree with TRBD1. In DNA, the CDR3 is TGTGCCAGCAGCGGACTGACAGGGAAGGGTGAAAAACTGTTTTTT. Residues: CASSGLTGKGEKLFF. Full variable domain (missing parts from reference TRBV5-6 and TRBJ1-4): DAGVTQSPTHLIKTRGQQVTLRCSPKSGHDTVSWYQQALGQGPQFIFQYYEEEERQRGNFPDRFSGHQFPNYSSELNVNALLLGDSALYLCASSGLTGKGEKLFFGSGTQLSVL.